One and the same sample provided the 29 T cell receptor beta chains below, sequenced in a study of brain metastases from non-small cell lung cancer (dated by TCRdb to the late 2010s). The library was generated by the immunoSEQ multiplex PCR assay. TCRdb stores this immuneACCESS table with in-frame sequences only. Part of the clones is absent; in the studies checked, under half of the shortfall reflects unresolved V genes, and no reason is known for the rest. Present in this sample are 15,000 or so clones, approximately 83% of which were seen just once. The ten largest clones capture less than 9% of the sample. Input material: primary lung tumor tissue. The cell subset or site tag for this specimen amounts to: primary lung tumor paired with brain metastasis. Source of these receptors: a donor over 35 with non-small cell lung cancer.

The chain recombines TRBV5-5 with TRBJ1-2, with no clear D. V shed 2 bases and J shed 10 bases, with 15 bases lying between them. CDR1 SGHKS and CDR2 YYEKEE come from the germline V gene (reference sequence). The CDR3 sequence is 13 residues long. As DNA, the CDR3 is TGTGCCAGCAGCTTCATGGGTGCCCGGGACTACACCTTC. This sequence encodes CASSFMGARDYTF. The variable domain in full, with the rest retrieved from reference TRBV5-5 and TRBJ1-2, is DAGVTQSPTHLIKTRGQQVTLRCSPISGHKSVSWYQQVLGQGPQFIFQYYEKEERGRGNFPDRFSARQFPNYSSELNVNALLLGDSALYLCASSFMGARDYTFGSGTRLTVV.

J is TRBJ2-1 and V is TRBV7-6; no clear D gene. The CDR3 runs to 10 residues. V lost 5 bases, J lost 9 bases, and 5 bases lay in between. CDR1 and CDR2 (germline): SGHVS, FNYEAQ. DNA of the CDR3: TGTGCCAGCAGCATCAGTGAGCAGTTCTTC. Translating gives CASSISEQFF.

V and J are TRBV18 and TRBJ1-1; D possibly corresponds to TRBD1 (5 bases). This CDR3 spans 14 amino acids. Deletions cut 3 bases from V and 4 bases from J, with 12 bases between. The V gene's germline CDR1 is KGHSH and CDR2 LQKENI. The CDR3 is CASSPAGMPTEAFF. CDR3 nucleotides: TGTGCCAGCTCACCTGCAGGGATGCCCACTGAAGCTTTCTTT.

V usage is TRBV19 and J usage is TRBJ2-4; D gene unclear. The CDR3 is made up of 14 amino acids. Per the germline V gene, CDR1 is LNHDA and CDR2 is SQIVND (reference sequence). V was trimmed by 5 bases and J by 6 bases, leaving 14 bases between them. The CDR3 loop reads CASSLASSPNIQYF. In DNA form, the CDR3 reads TGTGCCAGTAGTTTGGCCTCTTCACCAAACATTCAGTACTTC.

In this sample, this clone is large (0.1 to 1%). The rearrangement links TRBV15 to TRBJ1-1; D is uncertain. Germline V gene sequence: CDR1 LNHNV, CDR2 YYDKDF (reference sequence). The CDR3 loop spans 14 amino acids. The ends were cut back, 4 bases at V and 2 bases at J, with 11 bases in the middle. The DNA for the CDR3 is TGTGCCACCAGCATAAGGTCGGGCAACACTGAAGCTTTCTTT. Translated: CATSIRSGNTEAFF.

The CDR3 DNA sequence: TGTGCCTGGAGTGCCAGGGGAATCCAGGGCACCATATATTTT. Protein product: CAWSARGIQGTIYF. This rearrangement joins TRBV30 to TRBJ1-3, with TRBD1 as a possible D gene (6 bases). This CDR3 comprises 14 residues. Trimming removed 1 base from V and 9 bases from J, with 16 bases in between. In germline, CDR1 is GTSNPN, CDR2 SVGIG (reference sequence). The entire variable domain, with the rest obtained from reference TRBV30 and TRBJ1-3, is as follows: SQTIHQWPATLVQPVGSPLSLECTVEGTSNPNLYWYRQAAGRGLQLLFYSVGIGQISSEVPQNLSASRPQDRQFILSSKKLLLSDSGFYLCAWSARGIQGTIYFGEGSWLTVV.

The chain recombines TRBV30 with TRBJ1-6; D possibly corresponds to TRBD1 (5 bases). The CDR3 consists of 13 residues. Deletions cut 2 bases from V and 11 bases from J, with 13 bases between. Germline V gene lookup returns CDR1 GTSNPN and CDR2 SVGIG (reference sequence). In DNA form, the CDR3 reads TGTGCCTGGAGTCCTGGGGCAGCGGCACCCCTCCACTTT. This gives the protein CAWSPGAAAPLHF.

The rearrangement links TRBV14 to TRBJ2-3, with D perhaps assigned TRBD1 or TRBD2 (5 bases each). The V gene lost 3 bases and the J gene lost 5 bases, with 12 bases spanning the gap. This CDR3 spans 14 amino acids. Per the germline V gene, CDR1 is SGHDN and CDR2 is FVKESK. The CDR3 DNA is TGTGCCAGCAGCCAGGCAAGAGGGGTAGATACGCAGTATTTT. Protein product: CASSQARGVDTQYF.

Points on this clone: Germline and junction disagree at one end, which may indicate a read error. This sequence joins TRBV10-3 and TRBJ1-1; TRBD1 is a possible D gene (5 bases). The germline CDR1 and CDR2 sequences are ENHRY and SYGVKD. CDR3 length equals 11 residues. The CDR3 bases are TGTGTCATCGGTGGGGGCACTGAAGCTTTCTTT. It encodes CVIGGGTEAFF.

The V and J genes are TRBV18 and TRBJ1-1; TRBD1 might be the D (5 bases). With 3 bases removed from V and 4 bases from J, the gap between germline ends came to 18 bases. This CDR3 comprises 16 residues. Germline assignment: CDR1 KGHSH and CDR2 LQKENI. The CDR3 DNA is TGTGCCAGCTCACCTCGAGGATGGGGCATCGGCACTGAAGCTTTCTTT. This gives the protein CASSPRGWGIGTEAFF.

The genes are TRBV7-2 and TRBJ1-1; no reliable D call. Germline CDR1 reads SGHTA; CDR2 reads FQGNSA. V lost 2 bases and J 0 bases, leaving 7 bases between the germline ends. CDR3 size: 14 residues. The CDR3 loop is CASSLNSMNTEAFF. The CDR3 bases are TGTGCCAGCAGCTTAAATTCTATGAACACTGAAGCTTTCTTT.

The chain has TRBV20-1 and TRBJ2-2; D gene ambiguous. This CDR3 contains 15 residues. Germline V gene data show CDR1 as DFQATT and CDR2 as SNEGSKA (reference sequence). Trimming took 3 bases from V and 10 from J, leaving 21 bases between them. CDR3 sequence reads: CSASRFESGPVELFF. CDR3 DNA: TGCAGTGCTAGTAGGTTTGAATCCGGGCCGGTGGAGCTGTTTTTT.

The J gene is TRBJ2-1, the V gene TRBV20-1, with a tentative D call TRBD2 (7 bases). CDR1 is DFQATT, CDR2 SNEGSKA, per germline (reference sequence). The CDR3 consists of 11 residues. V was trimmed by 0 bases and J by 14 bases, leaving 11 bases between them. The CDR3 region has the DNA TGCAGTGCTAGAGATATAGGGGGGGAGTTCTTC. Its protein product is CSARDIGGEFF.

This chain joins TRBV5-1 and TRBJ1-6; TRBD1 is a possible D gene (5 bases). V lost 0 bases and J lost 5, with 9 bases in between. Germline loops: CDR1 SGHRS, CDR2 YFSETQ. The CDR3 totals 15 residues. CDR3 sequence (DNA): TGCGCCAGCAGCTTGGAGGGACGGGATAATTCACCCCTCCACTTT. This sequence encodes CASSLEGRDNSPLHF.

This clone was counted a single time. This sequence joins TRBV5-1 and TRBJ2-3; D possibly corresponds to TRBD2 (5 bases). V shed 0 bases and J shed 0 bases, with 14 bases lying between them. The length of the CDR3 is 17 residues. Germline CDR1 reads SGHRS; CDR2 reads YFSETQ. In DNA form, the CDR3 reads TGCGCCAGCAGCTTGGGGGATGGCGGGTCTAGCACAGATACGCAGTATTTT. Translated, it gives CASSLGDGGSSTDTQYF. The whole variable domain, filled in from reference TRBV5-1 and TRBJ2-3, reads KAGVTQTPRYLIKTRGQQVTLSCSPISGHRSVSWYQQTPGQGLQFLFEYFSETQRNKGNFPGRFSGRQFSNSRSEMNVSTLELGDSALYLCASSLGDGGSSTDTQYFGPGTRLTVL.

The chain has TRBV6-5 and TRBJ1-5; possible D gene TRBD1, 5 bases. From germline, CDR1 is MNHEY and CDR2 SVGAGI. The CDR3 contains 16 residues. V shed 2 bases and J shed 0 bases, with 11 bases lying between them. DNA for the CDR3: TGTGCCAGCAGTTACGAGGGGCCCAATAGCAATCAGCCCCAGCATTTT. Residues: CASSYEGPNSNQPQHF.

This clone was picked up a small number of times. The J gene is TRBJ2-1, the V gene TRBV2; the D gene is possibly TRBD1 (5 bases). The CDR3 sequence is 15 residues long. Trimming stripped 3 bases from V and 4 bases from J, with 13 bases between. Looked up from germline, CDR1 is SNHLY and CDR2 is FYNNEI. The CDR3 DNA reads as TGTGCCAGCAGTGATGCGGACACGCCATACAATGAGCAGTTCTTC. Residues: CASSDADTPYNEQFF.

This chain connects TRBV5-1 to TRBJ1-2; the D gene is possibly TRBD1 (6 bases). V shed 4 bases and J shed 4 bases, with 17 bases lying between them. Germline V gene sequence: CDR1 SGHRS, CDR2 YFSETQ. The CDR3 has 15 residues. The CDR3 spells CASSRGGPDLYGYTF. The CDR3 coding sequence is TGCGCCAGCAGCAGGGGGGGACCGGACCTCTATGGCTACACCTTC.

This clone was observed once. The chain has TRBV25-1 and TRBJ1-1; TRBD1 aligns across 8 bases. V shed 2 bases and J 1 base; nucleotides not matched to a gene: 3. Germline loops: CDR1 MGHDK, CDR2 SYGVNS. The CDR3 length is 15 residues. The CDR3 DNA sequence: TGTGCCAGCAGTGAAAACAGGGGGGCGAACACTGAAGCTTTCTTT. This gives the protein CASSENRGANTEAFF. The complete variable domain, with remaining parts taken from reference TRBV25-1 and TRBJ1-1, reads EADIYQTPRYLVIGTGKKITLECSQTMGHDKMYWYQQDPGMELHLIHYSYGVNSTEKGDLSSESTVSRIRTEHFPLTLESARPSHTSQYLCASSENRGANTEAFFGQGTRLTVV.

The rearrangement joins TRBV6-2 or TRBV6-3 to TRBJ1-4, with 8 bases fitting TRBD1. Unmatched junction bases numbered 0, after V lost 5 bases and J lost 7 bases. The CDR3 loop spans 12 amino acids. From germline, CDR1 is MNHEY and CDR2 SVGEGT. CDR3 sequence: CASSTGGEKLFF. CDR3 DNA sequence: TGTGCCAGCAGTACAGGGGGTGAAAAACTGTTTTTT.

The DNA for the CDR3 is TGTGCCGCCCTCCGGGAGACTAACTATGGCTACACCTTC. This encodes CAALRETNYGYTF. The J gene is TRBJ1-2, the V gene TRBV28; no clear D gene. The CDR3 is 13 amino acids. CDR1 MDHEN and CDR2 SYDVKM come from the germline V gene. The V end was cut by 11 bases, the J end by 0 bases, with 13 bases between.

The chain has TRBV18 and TRBJ1-1, with D perhaps TRBD1 (5 bases). CDR3 length equals 13 residues. V was cut by 4 bases and J by 0 bases, with 6 bases left in between. Germline V lookup: CDR1 KGHSH, CDR2 LQKENI. Here the CDR3 reads CASSRGVNTEAFF. The CDR3 DNA is TGTGCCAGCTCACGAGGGGTGAACACTGAAGCTTTCTTT.

The chain uses TRBV5-6 and TRBJ1-5; maybe TRBD1 (5 bases). V lost 4 bases, J lost 3 bases, and 11 bases lay in between. This CDR3 contains 14 residues. Germline V gives CDR1 SGHDT, CDR2 YYEEEE. The CDR3 DNA reads as TGTGCCAGCAGCCGTCGGGGGTTCAATCAGCCCCAGCATTTT. Encoded protein: CASSRRGFNQPQHF.

The CDR3 nucleotides are TGCGCCAGCAGCTTGGCAGATGGGGGAAGGACTGAAGCTTTCTTT. It yields the protein CASSLADGGRTEAFF. The rearrangement links TRBV5-1 to TRBJ1-1; tentatively, D is TRBD1 (5 bases). CDR3 length equals 15 residues. Per the germline V gene, CDR1 is SGHRS and CDR2 is YFSETQ. With 0 bases removed from V and 5 bases from J, the gap between germline ends came to 14 bases.

This CDR3 is CASSVLAGGGTDTQYF. The CDR3 nucleotides are TGTGCCAGCAGTGTCCTAGCGGGGGGTGGGACAGATACGCAGTATTTT. The rearrangement uses TRBV6-1 and TRBJ2-3; 11 bases line up with TRBD2. Germline trimming cut 4 bases from V and 3 bases from J; bases unmatched to any gene: 6. CDR3 size: 16 residues. Germline V gives CDR1 MNHNS, CDR2 SASEGT.

The chain employs TRBV19 and TRBJ1-5; D is undetermined. Germline V gene lookup returns CDR1 LNHDA and CDR2 SQIVND (reference sequence). V lost 10 bases and J lost 0, with 16 bases in between. The CDR3 consists of 15 residues. CDR3 protein: CATGAGILSNQPQHF. In DNA, the CDR3 is TGTGCCACTGGAGCGGGGATTCTTAGCAATCAGCCCCAGCATTTT.

The chain couples TRBV5-6 to TRBJ1-2; 7 bases are shared with TRBD1. The germline V gene encodes CDR1 SGHDT and CDR2 YYEEEE. There are 14 residues in the CDR3. V trimming: 4 bases; J trimming: 4 bases; junction bases outside the gene matches: 7. This CDR3 is CASSLPGQPYGYTF. CDR3 nucleotides: TGTGCCAGCAGCCTCCCGGGACAGCCCTATGGCTACACCTTC.

CDR3 in amino acids: CASSPWTGTDTQYF. Here the CDR3 DNA reads TGTGCCAGCTCACCCTGGACTGGCACAGATACGCAGTATTTT. This chain connects TRBV18 to TRBJ2-3; tentative D call: TRBD2 (5 bases). V was cut by 3 bases and J by 1 base, with 8 bases left in between. Per germline, CDR1 KGHSH and CDR2 LQKENI. This CDR3 is 14 amino acids long.

CDR3 bases: TGTGCCTGGAGTAACAGGGTAGGTCAGCCCCAGCATTTT. Protein sequence: CAWSNRVGQPQHF. This sequence joins TRBV30 and TRBJ1-5; a possible D gene is TRBD1 (6 bases). V was clipped by 2 bases and J by 6 bases, with 11 bases between them. Per germline, CDR1 GTSNPN and CDR2 SVGIG (reference sequence). CDR3 length: 13 residues.